Each of the 10 T cell receptor beta chains below was sequenced from the same sample in a study of cytomegalovirus exposure and HLA in healthy donors. The PCR used 60 Vbeta and 13 Jbeta primers. The data were produced by immunoSEQ multiplex PCR, yet TCRdb's version contains in-frame clones alone and is incomplete. Among roughly 140,000 clones listed, around 82% were seen once. Sequences were obtained from PBMCs. The receptor source for this set is a young woman in good health and CMV-seropositive.

This chain links TRBV7-2 with TRBJ2-1; 11 nucleotides match TRBD1. Per germline, CDR1 SGHTA and CDR2 FQGNSA. This CDR3 comprises 16 residues. V shed 1 base and J 6 bases; nucleotides not matched to a gene: 5. Written as DNA, the CDR3 is TGTGCCAGCAGCTTAGTCCCCGGACAGGGGGCCAATGAGCAGTTCTTC. It yields the protein CASSLVPGQGANEQFF.

The chain couples TRBV2 to TRBJ2-3, with 12 nucleotides matching TRBD2. This CDR3 is 16 amino acids long. With V trimmed by 5 bases and J by 4 bases, 7 bases remained unmatched. Per the germline V gene, CDR1 is SNHLY and CDR2 is FYNNEI. CDR3 loop: CASSSRASGGADTQYF. In DNA, the CDR3 is TGTGCCAGCAGTTCCCGAGCTAGCGGGGGGGCAGATACGCAGTATTTT.

This clone was picked up a small number of times. The chain uses TRBV5-1 and TRBJ1-2; 8 nucleotides agree with TRBD1. This CDR3 is built from 14 residues. V gave up 2 bases and J gave up 0 bases; unmatched junction bases: 0. CDR1 is SGHRS and CDR2 is YFSETQ in the germline V gene. Here the CDR3 DNA reads TGCGCCAGCAGCTTACAGGGGGCTAACTATGGCTACACCTTC. This encodes CASSLQGANYGYTF.

This clone has only one observation. This chain uses TRBV6-1 with TRBJ2-2; perhaps TRBD1 as D (6 bases). The germline CDR1 and CDR2 sequences are MNHNS and SASEGT. The CDR3 has 14 amino acids. The germline V and J ends were trimmed by 11 bases and 7 bases, with 20 bases remaining between them. The CDR3 loop is CAFGRDRLGGELFF. CDR3 nucleotides: TGTGCCTTCGGTAGAGACAGGTTAGGCGGGGAGCTGTTTTTT.

The V call is TRBV5-4, the J call TRBJ2-2; TRBD2 matches at 15 bases. V shed 4 bases and J 7 bases; nucleotides not matched to a gene: 5. CDR1 and CDR2 (germline): SGHNT, YYREEE (reference sequence). CDR3 length: 16 amino acids. CDR3 nucleotide sequence: TGTGCCAGCAGCCCCCCGGGACTAGCGGGGGGCGGGGAGCTGTTTTTT. Translating it yields CASSPPGLAGGGELFF.

This clone has just a few counts. This chain connects TRBV11-2 to TRBJ2-1; 8 nucleotides agree with TRBD2. CDR3 length: 17 residues. CDR1 is SGHAT, CDR2 FQNNGV, per germline. The J segment lost 6 bases and the V segment lost 3 bases, leaving 13 bases of the junction unmatched. In DNA, the CDR3 is TGTGCCAGCAGCTTCGGATGGACGGGGGGGCGTCTCAATGAGCAGTTCTTC. This encodes CASSFGWTGGRLNEQFF.

This clone was found once. V usage is TRBV18 and J usage is TRBJ2-2; maybe TRBD2 (5 bases). The CDR3 extends over 15 amino acids. Per germline, CDR1 KGHSH and CDR2 LQKENI. Trimming cost V 3 bases and J 3 bases, with 11 bases left between them. The CDR3 DNA sequence: TGTGCCAGCTCACCGGACGGGATAGACACCGGGGAGCTGTTTTTT. Translated, it gives CASSPDGIDTGELFF.

The chain combines TRBV6-5 with TRBJ1-1, with TRBD1 matching over 10 bases. Germline CDR1 reads MNHEY; CDR2 reads SVGAGI. CDR3 length: 13 residues. With V trimmed by 7 bases and J by 11 bases, 10 bases remained unmatched. As DNA, the CDR3 is TGTGCCAGCACCTCTTCCGGGACAGGGGATGCTTTCTTT. Protein sequence: CASTSSGTGDAFF.

This clone came up a few times. The V gene is TRBV19, the J gene TRBJ2-7, with 8 positions matching TRBD2. The trim removed 4 bases at V and 7 bases at J, leaving 12 bases unmatched. The CDR3 has 15 amino acids. Germline lookup yields CDR1 LNHDA and CDR2 SQIVND (reference sequence). CDR3 coding DNA: TGTGCCAGTAGTAGGGGTAGCGGGGCGATTCGGGAGCAGTACTTC. Protein sequence: CASSRGSGAIREQYF. The entire variable domain, with the rest obtained from reference TRBV19 and TRBJ2-7, is as follows: DGGITQSPKYLFRKEGQNVTLSCEQNLNHDAMYWYRQDPGQGLRLIYYSQIVNDFQKGDIAEGYSVSREKKESFPLTVTSAQKNPTAFYLCASSRGSGAIREQYFGPGTRLTVT.

This chain joins TRBV25-1 and TRBJ1-1; 8 bases match TRBD1. The ends lost 3 bases at V and 3 bases at J; junction bases unmatched: 6. The V gene's germline CDR1 is MGHDK and CDR2 SYGVNS. CDR3 length: 15 amino acids. Written as DNA, the CDR3 is TGTGCCAGCAGTGACTCACAGGGGGGAGACACTGAAGCTTTCTTT. Encoded protein: CASSDSQGGDTEAFF.